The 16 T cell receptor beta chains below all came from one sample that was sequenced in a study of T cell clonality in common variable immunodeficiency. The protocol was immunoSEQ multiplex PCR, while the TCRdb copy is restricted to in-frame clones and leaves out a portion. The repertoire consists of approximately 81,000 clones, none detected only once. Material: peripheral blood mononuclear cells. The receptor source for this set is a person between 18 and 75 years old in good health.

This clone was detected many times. CDR3 DNA, as far as it was read: TGTGCCTGGAGTAAGGGGCAAGCTGAA. Amino acids: CAWSKGQAE. The entire CDR3 protein reads CAWSKGQAEAFF. The chain joins TRBV30 to TRBJ1-1; the D gene is possibly TRBD1 (5 bases). The read ends 3 residues before the CDR3 terminus; that terminus is restored from the germline J gene. The CDR3 consists of 12 residues. V was shortened by 2 bases and J by 6 bases, with 10 bases between the two germline ends. Germline V CDR1 and CDR2: GTSNPN, SVGIG (reference sequence).

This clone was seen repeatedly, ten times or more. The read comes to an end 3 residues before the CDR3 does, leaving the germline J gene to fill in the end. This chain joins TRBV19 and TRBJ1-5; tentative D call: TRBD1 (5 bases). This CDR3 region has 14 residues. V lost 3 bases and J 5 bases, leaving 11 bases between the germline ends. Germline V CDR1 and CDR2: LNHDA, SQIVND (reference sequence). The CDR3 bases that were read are TGTGCCAGTAGTATTACATCAGGGTATCAGCCC. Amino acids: CASSITSGYQP. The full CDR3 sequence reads CASSITSGYQPQHF.

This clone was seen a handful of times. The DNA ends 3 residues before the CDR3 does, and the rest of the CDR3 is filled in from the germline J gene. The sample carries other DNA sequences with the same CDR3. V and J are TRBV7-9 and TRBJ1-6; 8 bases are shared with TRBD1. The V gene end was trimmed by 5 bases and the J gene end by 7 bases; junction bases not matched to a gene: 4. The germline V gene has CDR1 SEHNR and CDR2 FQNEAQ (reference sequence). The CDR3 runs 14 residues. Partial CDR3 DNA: TGTGCCAGCAGCCTCGACAGGGGAAATTCACCC. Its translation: CASSLDRGNSP. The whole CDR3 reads CASSLDRGNSPLHF. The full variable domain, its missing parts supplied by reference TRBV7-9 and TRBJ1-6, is DTGVSQNPRHKITKRGQNVTFRCDPISEHNRLYWYRQTLGQGPEFLTYFQNEAQLEKSRLLSDRFSAERPKGSFSTLEIQRTEQGDSAMYLCASSLDRGNSPLHFGNGTRLTVT.

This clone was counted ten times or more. The part of the CDR3 DNA that was read is TGCAGTGCCACGGGGGGCAGGGTCGATGAAAAA. Amino acids: CSATGGRVDEK. The whole CDR3 sequence reads CSATGGRVDEKLFF. V is TRBV20-1 and J is TRBJ1-4; TRBD1 might be the D (6 bases). The sequenced fragment ends 3 residues before the CDR3 boundary, so the rest is inferred from the germline J gene. CDR3 length: 14 amino acids. CDR1 DFQATT and CDR2 SNEGSKA come from the germline V gene (reference sequence). V gave up 6 bases and J gave up 6 bases, with 17 bases separating them.

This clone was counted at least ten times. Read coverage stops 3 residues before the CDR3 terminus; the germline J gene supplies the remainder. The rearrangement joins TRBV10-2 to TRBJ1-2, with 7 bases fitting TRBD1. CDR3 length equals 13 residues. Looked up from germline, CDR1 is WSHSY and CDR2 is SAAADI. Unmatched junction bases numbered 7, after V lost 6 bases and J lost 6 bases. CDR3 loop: CASSDTGDDGYTF. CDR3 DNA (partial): TGCGCCAGCAGCGACACAGGGGATGATGGC.

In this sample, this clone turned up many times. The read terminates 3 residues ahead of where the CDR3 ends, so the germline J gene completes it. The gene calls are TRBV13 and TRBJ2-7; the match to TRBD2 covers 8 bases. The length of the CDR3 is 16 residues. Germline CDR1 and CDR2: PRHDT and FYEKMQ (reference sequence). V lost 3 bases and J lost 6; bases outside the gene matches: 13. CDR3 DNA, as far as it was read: TGTGCCAGCAGCTTTGTCCATCTAGGACTAGCTGGCGAG. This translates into CASSFVHLGLAGE. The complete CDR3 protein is CASSFVHLGLAGEQYF. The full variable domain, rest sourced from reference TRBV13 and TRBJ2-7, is AAGVIQSPRHLIKEKRETATLKCYPIPRHDTVYWYQQGPGQDPQFLISFYEKMQSDKGSIPDRFSAQQFSDYHSELNMSSLELGDSALYFCASSFVHLGLAGEQYFGPGTRLTVT.

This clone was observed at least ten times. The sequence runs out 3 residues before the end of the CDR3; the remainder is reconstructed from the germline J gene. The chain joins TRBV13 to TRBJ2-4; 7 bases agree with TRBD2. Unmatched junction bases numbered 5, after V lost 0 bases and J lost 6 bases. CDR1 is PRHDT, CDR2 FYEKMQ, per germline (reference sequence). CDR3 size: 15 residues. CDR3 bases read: TGTGCCAGCAGCTTAGGACTAGCGATGGTAAACATT. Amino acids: CASSLGLAMVNI. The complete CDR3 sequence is CASSLGLAMVNIQYF.

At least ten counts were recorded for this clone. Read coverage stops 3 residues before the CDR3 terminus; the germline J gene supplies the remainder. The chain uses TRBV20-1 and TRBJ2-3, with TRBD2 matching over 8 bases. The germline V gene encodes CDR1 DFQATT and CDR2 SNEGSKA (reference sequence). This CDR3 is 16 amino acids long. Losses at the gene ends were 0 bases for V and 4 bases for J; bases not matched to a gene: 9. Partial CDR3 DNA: TGCAGTGCTAGAGACGCCCGGGCGGGAGGACCAGATACG. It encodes CSARDARAGGPDT. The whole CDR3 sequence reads CSARDARAGGPDTQYF.

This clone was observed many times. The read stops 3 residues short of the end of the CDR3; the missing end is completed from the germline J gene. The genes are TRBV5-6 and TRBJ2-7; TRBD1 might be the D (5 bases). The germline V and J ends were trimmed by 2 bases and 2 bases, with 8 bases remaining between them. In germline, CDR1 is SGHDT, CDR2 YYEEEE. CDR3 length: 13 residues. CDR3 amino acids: CASSFQGPYEQYF. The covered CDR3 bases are TGTGCCAGCAGCTTCCAGGGCCCCTACGAG. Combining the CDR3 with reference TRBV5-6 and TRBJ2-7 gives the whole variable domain DAGVTQSPTHLIKTRGQQVTLRCSPKSGHDTVSWYQQALGQGPQFIFQYYEEEERQRGNFPDRFSGHQFPNYSSELNVNALLLGDSALYLCASSFQGPYEQYFGPGTRLTVT.

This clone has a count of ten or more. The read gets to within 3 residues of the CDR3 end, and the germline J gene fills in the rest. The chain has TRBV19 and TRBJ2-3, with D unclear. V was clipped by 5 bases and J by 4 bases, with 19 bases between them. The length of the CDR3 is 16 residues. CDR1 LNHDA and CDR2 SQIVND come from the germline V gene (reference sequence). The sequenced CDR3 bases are TGTGCCAGTAGTCCGGCAGGTCCGAAATACTCAGATACG. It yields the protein CASSPAGPKYSDT. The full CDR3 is CASSPAGPKYSDTQYF.

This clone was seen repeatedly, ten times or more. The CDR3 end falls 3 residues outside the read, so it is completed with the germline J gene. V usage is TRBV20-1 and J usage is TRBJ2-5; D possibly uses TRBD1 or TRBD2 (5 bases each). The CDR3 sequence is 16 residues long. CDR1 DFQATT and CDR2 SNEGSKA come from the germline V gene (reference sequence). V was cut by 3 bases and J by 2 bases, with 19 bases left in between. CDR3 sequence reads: CSARAREWGKQETQYF. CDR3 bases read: TGCAGTGCTAGGGCACGGGAATGGGGCAAGCAAGAGACC.

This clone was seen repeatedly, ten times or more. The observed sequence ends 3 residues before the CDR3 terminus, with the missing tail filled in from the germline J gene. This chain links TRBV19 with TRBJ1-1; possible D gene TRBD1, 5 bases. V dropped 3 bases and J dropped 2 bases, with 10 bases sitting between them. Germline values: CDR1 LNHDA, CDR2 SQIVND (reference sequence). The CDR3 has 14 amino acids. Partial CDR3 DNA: TGTGCCAGTAGTATTGCGGGGGGAAACACTGAA. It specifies CASSIAGGNTE. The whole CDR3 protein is CASSIAGGNTEAFF.

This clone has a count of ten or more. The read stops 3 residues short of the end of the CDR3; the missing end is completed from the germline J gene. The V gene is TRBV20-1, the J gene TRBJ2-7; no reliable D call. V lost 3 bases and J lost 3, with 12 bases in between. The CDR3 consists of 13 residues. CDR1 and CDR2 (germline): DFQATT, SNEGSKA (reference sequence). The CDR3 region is CSASKVVNYEQYF. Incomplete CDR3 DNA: TGCAGTGCTAGTAAGGTCGTTAACTACGAG.

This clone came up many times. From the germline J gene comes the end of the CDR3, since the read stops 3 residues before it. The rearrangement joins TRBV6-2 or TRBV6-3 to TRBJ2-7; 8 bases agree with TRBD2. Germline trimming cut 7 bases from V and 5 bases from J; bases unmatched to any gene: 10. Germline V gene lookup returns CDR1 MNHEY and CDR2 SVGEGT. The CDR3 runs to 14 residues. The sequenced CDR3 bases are TGTGCCAGCACGCGGGTAGCGGGAACCGACGAG. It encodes CASTRVAGTDE. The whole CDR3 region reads CASTRVAGTDEQYF.

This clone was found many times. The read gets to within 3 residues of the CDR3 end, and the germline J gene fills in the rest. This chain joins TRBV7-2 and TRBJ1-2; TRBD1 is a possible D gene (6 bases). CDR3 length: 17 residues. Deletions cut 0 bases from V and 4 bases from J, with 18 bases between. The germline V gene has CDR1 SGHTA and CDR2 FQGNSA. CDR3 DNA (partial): TGTGCCAGCAGCTTAGCGGCACCGGAACAGGGAACCTATGGC. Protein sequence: CASSLAAPEQGTYG. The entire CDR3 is CASSLAAPEQGTYGYTF.

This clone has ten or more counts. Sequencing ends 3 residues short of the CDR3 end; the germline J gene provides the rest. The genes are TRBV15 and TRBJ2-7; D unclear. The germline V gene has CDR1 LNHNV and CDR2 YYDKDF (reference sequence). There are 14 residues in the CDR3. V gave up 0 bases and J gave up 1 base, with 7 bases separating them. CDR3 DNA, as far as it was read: TGTGCCACCAGCAGAGAGACTGGGTCCTACGAG. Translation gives CATSRETGSYE. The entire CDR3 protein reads CATSRETGSYEQYF.